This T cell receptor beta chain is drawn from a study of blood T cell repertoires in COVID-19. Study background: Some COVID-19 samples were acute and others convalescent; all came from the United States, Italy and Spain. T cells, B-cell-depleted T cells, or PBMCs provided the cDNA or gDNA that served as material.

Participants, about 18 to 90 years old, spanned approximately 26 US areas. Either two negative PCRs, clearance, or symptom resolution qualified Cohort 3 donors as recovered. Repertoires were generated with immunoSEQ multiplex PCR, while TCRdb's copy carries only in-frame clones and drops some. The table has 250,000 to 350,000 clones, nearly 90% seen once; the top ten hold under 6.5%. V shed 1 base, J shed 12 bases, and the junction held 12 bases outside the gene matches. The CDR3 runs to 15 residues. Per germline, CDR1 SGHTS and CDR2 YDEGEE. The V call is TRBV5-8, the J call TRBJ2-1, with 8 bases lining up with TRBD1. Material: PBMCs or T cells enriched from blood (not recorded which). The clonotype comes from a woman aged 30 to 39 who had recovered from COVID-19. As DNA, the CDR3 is TGTGCCAGCAGCTTGCGGACAGGGCCCATTCCAGGGCAGTTCTTC. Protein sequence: CASSLRTGPIPGQFF.